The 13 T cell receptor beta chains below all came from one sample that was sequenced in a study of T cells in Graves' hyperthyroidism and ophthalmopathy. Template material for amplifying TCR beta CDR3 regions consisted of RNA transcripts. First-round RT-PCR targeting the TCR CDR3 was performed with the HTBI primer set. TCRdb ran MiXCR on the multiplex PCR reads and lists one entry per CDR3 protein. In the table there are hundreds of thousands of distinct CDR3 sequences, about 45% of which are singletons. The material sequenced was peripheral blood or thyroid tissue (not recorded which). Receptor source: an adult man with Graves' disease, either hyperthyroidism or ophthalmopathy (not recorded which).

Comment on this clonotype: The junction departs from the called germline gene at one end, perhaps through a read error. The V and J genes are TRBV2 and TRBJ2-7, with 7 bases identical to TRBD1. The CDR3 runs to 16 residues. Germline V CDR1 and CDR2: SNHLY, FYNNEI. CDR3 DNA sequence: TGCGCCAGCAGCCAAGCAGCCGGACAGGTCTCCTACGAGCAGTACTTC. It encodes CASSQAAGQVSYEQYF.

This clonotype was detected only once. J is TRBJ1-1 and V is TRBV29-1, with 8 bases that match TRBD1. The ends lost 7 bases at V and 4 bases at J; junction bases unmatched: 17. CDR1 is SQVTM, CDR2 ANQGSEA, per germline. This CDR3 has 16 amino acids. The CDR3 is CSAEGSQGARVTEAFF. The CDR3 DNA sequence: TGCAGCGCCGAGGGCTCGCAGGGGGCGCGGGTCACTGAAGCTTTCTTT.

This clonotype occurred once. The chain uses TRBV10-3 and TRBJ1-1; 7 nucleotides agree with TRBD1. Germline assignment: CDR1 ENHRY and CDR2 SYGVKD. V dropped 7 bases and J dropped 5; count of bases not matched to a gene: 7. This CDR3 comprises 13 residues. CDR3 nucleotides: TGTGCCATCAACCCCAGGGGGTTGACTGAAGCTTTCTTT. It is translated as CAINPRGLTEAFF.

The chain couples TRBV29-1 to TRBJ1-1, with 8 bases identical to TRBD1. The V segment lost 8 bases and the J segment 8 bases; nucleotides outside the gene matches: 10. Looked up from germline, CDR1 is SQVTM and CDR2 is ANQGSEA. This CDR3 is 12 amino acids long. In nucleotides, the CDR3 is TGCAGCCGCGAAGGACAGGGTGGCGAAGCTTTCTTT. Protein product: CSREGQGGEAFF. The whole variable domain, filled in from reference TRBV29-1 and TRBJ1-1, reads SAVISQKPSRDICQRGTSLTIQCQVDSQVTMMFWYRQQPGQSLTLIATANQGSEATYESGFVIDKFPISRPNLTFSTLTVSNMSPEDSSIYLCSREGQGGEAFFGQGTRLTVV.

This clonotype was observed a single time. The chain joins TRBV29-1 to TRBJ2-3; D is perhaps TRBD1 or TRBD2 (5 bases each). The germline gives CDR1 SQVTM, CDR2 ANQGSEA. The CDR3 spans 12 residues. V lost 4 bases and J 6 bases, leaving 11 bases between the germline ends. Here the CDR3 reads CSVVWGMDTQYF. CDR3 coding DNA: TGCAGCGTTGTGTGGGGGATGGATACGCAGTATTTT.

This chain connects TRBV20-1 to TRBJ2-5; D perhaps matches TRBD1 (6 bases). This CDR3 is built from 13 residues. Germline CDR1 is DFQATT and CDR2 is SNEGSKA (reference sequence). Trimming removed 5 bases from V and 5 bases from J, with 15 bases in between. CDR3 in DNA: TGCAGTGCTCAACAGGGCTTCGGGGAGACCCAGTACTTC. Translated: CSAQQGFGETQYF.

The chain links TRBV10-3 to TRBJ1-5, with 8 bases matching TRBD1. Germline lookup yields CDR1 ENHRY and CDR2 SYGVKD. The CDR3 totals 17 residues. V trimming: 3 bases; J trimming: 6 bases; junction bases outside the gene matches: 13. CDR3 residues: CAISEPEDREVGQPQHF. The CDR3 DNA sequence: TGTGCCATCAGTGAACCCGAGGACAGGGAAGTAGGTCAGCCCCAGCATTTT.

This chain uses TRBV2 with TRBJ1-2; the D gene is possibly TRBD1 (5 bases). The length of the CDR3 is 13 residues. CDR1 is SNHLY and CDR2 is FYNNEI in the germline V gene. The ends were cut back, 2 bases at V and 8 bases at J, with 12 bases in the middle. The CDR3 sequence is CASSEKGAPGYTF. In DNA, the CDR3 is TGTGCCAGCAGTGAAAAAGGGGCCCCCGGCTACACCTTC.

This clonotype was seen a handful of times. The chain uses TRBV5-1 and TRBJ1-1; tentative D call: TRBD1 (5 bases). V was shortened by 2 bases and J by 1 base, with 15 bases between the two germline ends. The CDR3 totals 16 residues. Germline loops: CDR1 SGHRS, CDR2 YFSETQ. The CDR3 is CASSFVRAGKNTEAFF. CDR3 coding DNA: TGCGCCAGCAGCTTCGTTCGGGCAGGGAAGAACACTGAAGCTTTCTTT.

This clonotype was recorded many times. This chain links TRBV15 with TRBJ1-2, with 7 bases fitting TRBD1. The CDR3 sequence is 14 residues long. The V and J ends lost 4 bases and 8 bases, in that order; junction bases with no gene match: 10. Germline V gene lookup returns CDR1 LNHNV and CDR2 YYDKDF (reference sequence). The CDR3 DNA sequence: TGTGCCACCAGCAACTACAGGGGTCCCACGGGCTACACCTTC. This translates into CATSNYRGPTGYTF.

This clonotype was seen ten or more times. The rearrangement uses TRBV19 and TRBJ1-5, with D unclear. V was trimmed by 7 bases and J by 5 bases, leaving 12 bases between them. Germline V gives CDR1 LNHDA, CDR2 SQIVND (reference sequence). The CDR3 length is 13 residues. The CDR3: CASNVGRDQPQHF. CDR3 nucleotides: TGTGCCAGTAATGTCGGTAGGGATCAGCCCCAGCATTTT.

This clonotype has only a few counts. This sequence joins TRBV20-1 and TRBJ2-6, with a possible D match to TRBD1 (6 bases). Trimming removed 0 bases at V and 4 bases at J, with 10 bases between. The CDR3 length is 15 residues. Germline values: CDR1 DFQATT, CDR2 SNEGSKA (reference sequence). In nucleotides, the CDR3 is TGCAGTGCTAGAGATGGGGGCTCCGGGGCCAACGTCCTGACTTTC. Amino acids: CSARDGGSGANVLTF.

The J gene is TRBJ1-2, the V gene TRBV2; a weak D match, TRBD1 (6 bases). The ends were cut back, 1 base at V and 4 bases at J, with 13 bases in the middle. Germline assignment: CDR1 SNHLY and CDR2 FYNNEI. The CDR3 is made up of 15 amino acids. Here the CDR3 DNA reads TGTGCCAGCAGTGAAGTCGGGGGCGTGGGCTATGGCTACACCTTC. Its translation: CASSEVGGVGYGYTF.